The 27 T cell receptor beta chains reported below all come from one sample, sequenced in a study of shared clonotypes between healthy human individuals. Naive CD8 cells lacked CD45RO and underwent positive selection for CCR7, leaving out terminally differentiated effector memory CD45RA+ cells. Data came from immunoSEQ multiplex PCR; TCRdb stores just in-frame clones and leaves some out. The sample holds some 2 million clones, about 95% seen once. The specimen sequenced was naive CD8+ T cells sorted from blood. The receptors come from a man aged 18 to 29 in good health.

The chain links TRBV4-1 to TRBJ2-7, with unresolved D. CDR1 and CDR2 (germline): MGHRA, YSYEKL. The V end was cut by 6 bases, the J end by 3 bases, with 12 bases between. This CDR3 comprises 13 residues. This CDR3 reads CASSSQSLYEQYF. As DNA, the CDR3 is TGCGCCAGCAGTTCACAGAGCCTCTACGAGCAGTACTTC.

This chain connects TRBV28 to TRBJ2-7; D is undetermined. Germline V CDR1 and CDR2: MDHEN, SYDVKM. The CDR3 consists of 11 residues. Trimming removed 3 bases from V and 10 bases from J, with 10 bases in between. In nucleotides, the CDR3 is TGTGCCAGCAGTTTGCGTTCCGAACAGTACTTC. This sequence encodes CASSLRSEQYF.

V is TRBV5-6 and J is TRBJ1-2; 8 bases match TRBD1. This CDR3 has 14 amino acids. V dropped 1 base and J dropped 7; count of bases not matched to a gene: 6. Germline CDR1 and CDR2: SGHDT and YYEEEE. CDR3 sequence reads: CASSLWTGSFGYTF. CDR3 sequence (DNA): TGTGCCAGCAGCTTGTGGACAGGGAGTTTTGGCTACACCTTC.

CDR3 bases: TGTGCCAGCAGCCAAGAACCGGGGGGGCCCGAGCAGTACTTC. The encoded protein is CASSQEPGGPEQYF. V is TRBV4-2 and J is TRBJ2-7, with 8 positions matching TRBD2. V lost 0 bases, J lost 6 bases, and 4 bases stayed unmatched. The CDR3 runs to 14 residues. CDR1 LGHNA and CDR2 YNFKEQ come from the germline V gene.

In regard to this clone: This sample includes further DNA sequences coding for the same CDR3. The chain uses TRBV19 and TRBJ1-5, with D unclear. This CDR3 is 14 amino acids long. CDR1 LNHDA and CDR2 SQIVND come from the germline V gene (reference sequence). Between the trimmed V and J ends, which lost 3 bases and 0 bases, there was a span of 6 bases. DNA for the CDR3: TGTGCCAGTAGTATCCCTTATAGCAATCAGCCCCAGCATTTT. Its protein is CASSIPYSNQPQHF. Together with reference TRBV19 and TRBJ1-5, the CDR3 gives the full variable domain: DGGITQSPKYLFRKEGQNVTLSCEQNLNHDAMYWYRQDPGQGLRLIYYSQIVNDFQKGDIAEGYSVSREKKESFPLTVTSAQKNPTAFYLCASSIPYSNQPQHFGDGTRLSIL.

The rearrangement joins TRBV13 to TRBJ1-1; maybe TRBD1 (6 bases). The CDR3 spans 13 residues. Per germline, CDR1 PRHDT and CDR2 FYEKMQ (reference sequence). The V end lost 5 bases, the J end lost 8 bases, and 15 bases lay between the germline ends. CDR3 nucleotide sequence: TGTGCCAGCAGCCCCACAGGGATGGGAGAAGCTTTCTTT. Its translation is CASSPTGMGEAFF.

This chain joins TRBV4-3 and TRBJ2-7, with D possibly being TRBD1 (6 bases). The CDR3 runs to 14 residues. CDR1 is LGHNA and CDR2 is YSLEER in the germline V gene. V shed 1 base and J shed 4 bases, with 11 bases lying between them. In nucleotides, the CDR3 is TGCGCCAGCAGCCAAGTAAGGGGGATATACGAGCAGTACTTC. Amino acid sequence: CASSQVRGIYEQYF.

This sequence joins TRBV7-9 and TRBJ2-7; TRBD1 matches at 11 bases. Germline loops: CDR1 SEHNR, CDR2 FQNEAQ (reference sequence). The CDR3 totals 15 residues. The junction had 6 bases not matched to a gene; V was cut back by 5 bases and J by 3 bases. For the CDR3, the DNA is TGTGCCAGCAGCCCTAGGACAGGGGGCGGCTACGAGCAGTACTTC. It specifies CASSPRTGGGYEQYF.

V gene TRBV6-5 combines with J gene TRBJ2-7; unclear D gene. The germline V gene encodes CDR1 MNHEY and CDR2 SVGAGI. Trimming pared 2 bases from V and 4 bases from J, leaving 12 bases between. This CDR3 region has 14 residues. CDR3 in amino acids: CASSYDGEIYEQYF. As DNA, the CDR3 is TGTGCCAGCAGTTACGATGGGGAAATTTACGAGCAGTACTTC.

The chain links TRBV4-1 to TRBJ1-2; a possible D gene is TRBD1 (5 bases). Per germline, CDR1 MGHRA and CDR2 YSYEKL. V shed 1 base and J shed 3 bases, with 18 bases lying between them. The CDR3 is 17 amino acids. The CDR3 loop reads CASSQGPTGPTYYGYTF. The CDR3 DNA reads as TGCGCCAGCAGCCAAGGTCCTACGGGGCCTACCTACTATGGCTACACCTTC.

The J gene is TRBJ2-5, the V gene TRBV4-3, with 9 bases fitting TRBD2. Per the germline V gene, CDR1 is LGHNA and CDR2 is YSLEER. J was trimmed by 5 bases and V by 4 bases; bases with no gene match: 8. This CDR3 has 15 amino acids. The CDR3 DNA reads as TGCGCCAGCAGCCGTTTAGCGGGAGAACAGGAGACCCAGTACTTC. This sequence encodes CASSRLAGEQETQYF.

This rearrangement joins TRBV7-8 to TRBJ1-1; the match to TRBD1 covers 7 bases. Germline V gives CDR1 SGHVS, CDR2 FQNEAQ. The CDR3 has 15 amino acids. V shed 2 bases, J shed 4 bases, and the junction held 7 bases outside the gene matches. CDR3 in amino acids: CASSLNAGGFTEAFF. CDR3 coding DNA: TGTGCCAGCAGCTTAAACGCAGGGGGATTCACTGAAGCTTTCTTT. Using reference TRBV7-8 and TRBJ1-1 for the parts outside the CDR3, the full variable domain is GAGVSQSPRYKVAKRGQDVALRCDPISGHVSLFWYQQALGQGPEFLTYFQNEAQLDKSGLPSDRFFAERPEGSVSTLKIQRTQQEDSAVYLCASSLNAGGFTEAFFGQGTRLTVV.

The chain has TRBV6-1 and TRBJ1-2, with D possibly TRBD1 on 5 matching bases. V dropped 7 bases and J dropped 6 bases, with 21 bases sitting between them. Germline V gene data show CDR1 as MNHNS and CDR2 as SASEGT. This CDR3 spans 15 amino acids. This CDR3 reads CASTGRARGWDGYTF. In nucleotides, the CDR3 is TGTGCCAGCACGGGAAGGGCAAGGGGTTGGGATGGCTACACCTTC.

The chain recombines TRBV4-1 with TRBJ2-7; 10 bases line up with TRBD2. V shed 1 base and J 1 base; nucleotides not matched to a gene: 7. The CDR3 length is 17 residues. Germline V lookup: CDR1 MGHRA, CDR2 YSYEKL. For the CDR3, the DNA is TGCGCCAGCAGCCAAGTGCTCGCTAGCGGGAGTTCCTACGAGCAGTACTTC. It yields the protein CASSQVLASGSSYEQYF.

The sample holds many counts of this clone. This sequence joins TRBV28 and TRBJ1-1; 9 bases line up with TRBD1. The germline V gene encodes CDR1 MDHEN and CDR2 SYDVKM. This CDR3 has 15 amino acids. V shed 6 bases and J 0 bases; nucleotides not matched to a gene: 5. The CDR3 DNA is TGTGCCAGCAGCCGGGACAGGGCGTTGAACACTGAAGCTTTCTTT. Translation gives CASSRDRALNTEAFF.

On this clone: This sample also contains other DNA sequences that code for the same CDR3. V is TRBV5-5 and J is TRBJ1-6; D remains ambiguous. Germline-derived CDR1 and CDR2 are SGHKS and YYEKEE (reference sequence). The germline V and J ends were trimmed by 0 bases and 5 bases, with 3 bases remaining between them. The CDR3 is 13 residues long. Here the CDR3 DNA reads TGTGCCAGCAGCTTGGATCATAATTCACCCCTCCACTTT. Amino acid sequence: CASSLDHNSPLHF.

Remarks on this clone: This CDR3 is also generated by other DNA sequences in the sample. The gene calls are TRBV27 and TRBJ2-3; the D is unclear. V lost 5 bases to trimming and J lost 0 bases, with 6 bases between them. Germline V gene data show CDR1 as MNHEY and CDR2 as SMNVEV (reference sequence). This CDR3 has 13 amino acids. The CDR3 loop reads CASSLTSTDTQYF. DNA of the CDR3: TGTGCCAGCAGTCTTACTAGCACAGATACGCAGTATTTT.

This clone was seen a single time. J is TRBJ1-4 and V is TRBV6-5; D unresolved. V was cut by 11 bases and J by 4 bases, with 14 bases left in between. The CDR3 has 13 residues. Germline loops: CDR1 MNHEY, CDR2 SVGAGI. CDR3 loop: CAAIGSLNEKLFF. Written as DNA, the CDR3 is TGTGCCGCGATCGGAAGCCTTAATGAAAAACTGTTTTTT.

The chain carries TRBV28 and TRBJ2-6; D is perhaps TRBD1 or TRBD2 (5 bases each). Germline V gene lookup returns CDR1 MDHEN and CDR2 SYDVKM. This CDR3 contains 17 residues. Trimming removed 2 bases at V and 3 bases at J, with 14 bases between. The CDR3 sequence: CASSLRDGAFGANVLTF. Written as DNA, the CDR3 is TGTGCCAGCAGTTTAAGGGACGGTGCGTTTGGGGCCAACGTCCTGACTTTC.

The chain employs TRBV27 and TRBJ2-7; tentative D call: TRBD1 (5 bases). The CDR3 covers 11 residues. The germline gives CDR1 MNHEY, CDR2 SMNVEV (reference sequence). The V and J ends lost 7 bases and 5 bases respectively, with 9 bases between them. CDR3 sequence (DNA): TGTGCCAGCATTTCAGGGAACGAGCAGTACTTC. Translating it yields CASISGNEQYF.

Concerning this clone itself: The sample holds other DNA sequences that translate to the same CDR3. V gene TRBV5-6 combines with J gene TRBJ2-7, with TRBD1 as a possible D gene (5 bases). This CDR3 contains 13 residues. Deletions cut 2 bases from V and 2 bases from J, with 8 bases between. CDR1 is SGHDT, CDR2 YYEEEE, per germline. CDR3 coding DNA: TGTGCCAGCAGCTTTCCAGGGACCTACGAGCAGTACTTC. Its protein product is CASSFPGTYEQYF.

This chain uses TRBV27 with TRBJ2-7, with 7 bases aligning to TRBD2. The trim removed 4 bases at V and 2 bases at J, leaving 8 bases unmatched. This CDR3 region has 15 residues. Germline lookup yields CDR1 MNHEY and CDR2 SMNVEV (reference sequence). The CDR3 DNA is TGTGCCAGCAGTTACTTTAGCGGGCCCACCTACGAGCAGTACTTC. It translates to CASSYFSGPTYEQYF.

The chain recombines TRBV7-9 with TRBJ2-3, with 9 bases identical to TRBD2. CDR3 length: 15 amino acids. Germline assignment: CDR1 SEHNR and CDR2 FQNEAQ (reference sequence). Germline trimming cut 4 bases from V and 6 bases from J; bases unmatched to any gene: 8. The CDR3, as DNA: TGTGCCAGCAGCTCTTTGTCTAGCGGGACGGATACGCAGTATTTT. It codes for CASSSLSSGTDTQYF.

The CDR3, as DNA: TGTGCCAGCAGTGAATGGATAGCGGGAGTCACCGGGGAGCTGTTTTTT. It yields the protein CASSEWIAGVTGELFF. The gene calls are TRBV2 and TRBJ2-2; 9 nucleotides agree with TRBD2. CDR3 length: 16 residues. CDR1 and CDR2 (germline): SNHLY, FYNNEI. Losses at the gene ends were 2 bases for V and 4 bases for J; bases not matched to a gene: 5. Full variable domain (rest looked up from reference TRBV2 and TRBJ2-2): EPEVTQTPSHQVTQMGQEVILRCVPISNHLYFYWYRQILGQKVEFLVSFYNNEISEKSEIFDDQFSVERPDGSNFTLKIRSTKLEDSAMYFCASSEWIAGVTGELFFGEGSRLTVL.

The chain has TRBV27 and TRBJ1-2; D uncertain. Germline loops: CDR1 MNHEY, CDR2 SMNVEV (reference sequence). CDR3 length: 13 amino acids. V was pared by 5 bases and J by 2 bases, with 9 bases between. CDR3 in amino acids: CASSDGGNYGYTF. The CDR3 bases are TGTGCCAGCAGTGACGGAGGGAACTATGGCTACACCTTC.

Remarks on this clone: Other DNA sequences within the sample encode an identical CDR3. V and J are TRBV7-9 and TRBJ1-5; D ambiguous. V shed 3 bases and J shed 0 bases, with 9 bases lying between them. The CDR3 is 15 amino acids. In germline, CDR1 is SEHNR, CDR2 FQNEAQ (reference sequence). CDR3 sequence reads: CASSLGEDSNQPQHF. The CDR3 DNA reads TGTGCCAGCAGCTTGGGAGAGGATAGCAATCAGCCCCAGCATTTT.

A remark on this clone: The same CDR3 can be traced to other DNA sequences in this sample. This sequence joins TRBV4-3 and TRBJ2-7; D gene unclear. V lost 0 bases to trimming and J lost 3 bases, with 6 bases between them. Germline lookup yields CDR1 LGHNA and CDR2 YSLEER. The CDR3 is 13 amino acids. The CDR3 reads CASSQDRDYEQYF. CDR3 in DNA: TGCGCCAGCAGCCAAGATCGCGACTACGAGCAGTACTTC.